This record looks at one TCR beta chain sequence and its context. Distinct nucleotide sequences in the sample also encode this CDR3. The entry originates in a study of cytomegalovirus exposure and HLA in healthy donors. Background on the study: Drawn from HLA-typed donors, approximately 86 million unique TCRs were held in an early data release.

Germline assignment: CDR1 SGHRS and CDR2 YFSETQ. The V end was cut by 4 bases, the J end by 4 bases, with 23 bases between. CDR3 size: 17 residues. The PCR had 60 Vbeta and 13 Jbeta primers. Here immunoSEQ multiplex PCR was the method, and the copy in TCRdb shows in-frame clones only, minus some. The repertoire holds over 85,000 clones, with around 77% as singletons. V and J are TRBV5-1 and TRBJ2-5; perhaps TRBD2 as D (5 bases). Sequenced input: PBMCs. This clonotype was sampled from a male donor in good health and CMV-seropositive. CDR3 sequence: CASSPGDLAGRLETQYF. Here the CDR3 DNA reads TGCGCCAGCAGCCCCGGGGATTTGGCGGGTAGGCTAGAGACCCAGTACTTC.